This T cell receptor (beta chain) was captured by sequencing in a study of Graves' ophthalmopathy and Graves' hyperthyroidism. This clonotype has ten or more counts. Its antigen is unidentified. Investigators amplified TCR beta CDR3 regions from RNA transcripts. The library came from an HTBI-primed first-round RT-PCR and a second-round multiplex PCR. One entry per CDR3 protein, called by TCRdb with MiXCR from the multiplex PCR reads. Here the sample spans around 26,000 distinct CDR3 sequences, 48% being singletons. Study results and limitations: In separating ophthalmopathy from stable hyperthyroidism, a 13-signature model achieved roughly 87% sensitivity and 70% to 83% specificity. Blood also carried most expanded thyroid clonotypes exceeding 0.001 frequency. Sensitivity of 60% to 71% and specificity of approximately 72% were achieved by the model that predicted ophthalmopathy progression.

This CDR3 contains 15 residues. The germline V gene has CDR1 KGHSH and CDR2 LQKENI. V gave up 3 bases and J gave up 2 bases; unmatched junction bases: 5. None of the included patients had other autoimmune diseases, uncontrolled infections, pregnancy or lactation, as these led to exclusion. J is TRBJ2-7 and V is TRBV18; 9 bases line up with TRBD2. Specimen: peripheral blood. This receptor was taken from an adult woman with stable Graves' hyperthyroidism. The CDR3 DNA reads TGTGCCAGCTCACCGGAAGCGGGAGGAACCTACGAGCAGTACTTC. The encoded protein is CASSPEAGGTYEQYF.